What follows are 3 T cell receptor beta chains derived from one specimen sequenced in a study of blood T cell repertoires in COVID-19. Clones were read by immunoSEQ multiplex PCR, and TCRdb kept only the in-frame ones, dropping some. The data contain about 250,000 clones, around 90% of them singletons. The specimen sequenced was peripheral blood. The receptors come from a man aged 30 to 39 with COVID-19, enrolled during active disease.

This clone has just one count. This chain links TRBV6-5 with TRBJ1-5; D unresolved. CDR3 length equals 11 residues. Germline CDR1 is MNHEY and CDR2 is SVGAGI. Deletions cut 5 bases from V and 7 bases from J, with 6 bases between. The CDR3 is CASSREQPQHF. The DNA of the CDR3 is TGTGCCAGCAGTCGGGAACAGCCCCAGCATTTT.

V usage is TRBV7-2 and J usage is TRBJ2-3, with TRBD2 matching over 7 bases. Unmatched junction bases numbered 2, after V lost 1 base and J lost 4 bases. This CDR3 is 14 amino acids long. In germline, CDR1 is SGHTA, CDR2 FQGNSA. CDR3 in amino acids: CASSLGAGADTQYF. CDR3 nucleotide sequence: TGTGCCAGCAGCTTAGGGGCGGGGGCAGATACGCAGTATTTT.

The chain has TRBV30 and TRBJ1-6; D ambiguous. V was pared by 1 base and J by 9 bases, with 22 bases between. Germline V gene sequence: CDR1 GTSNPN, CDR2 SVGIG (reference sequence). CDR3 length: 17 amino acids. This chain's CDR3 is CAWSERTGGHSGSPLHF. CDR3 DNA: TGTGCCTGGAGTGAACGGACGGGAGGTCATAGTGGTTCACCCCTCCACTTT.